This T cell receptor (beta chain) emerged from a study of T cells in Graves' hyperthyroidism and ophthalmopathy. Study in general: The initial diagnosis was the point when peripheral blood was collected, ahead of any treatment. Findings and caveats of the study: Most clonotypes expanded in the thyroid (above 0.001) were also present in blood.

This clonotype has more than one count but fewer than ten. What it recognizes is unknown. Orbital computed tomography and thyroid ultrasound, together with serum TRAb and thyroxine and clinical symptoms, were used for diagnoses. Roughly 9.1 ml of fresh peripheral blood supplied the PBMCs. The source material, RNA transcripts, was used to amplify TCR beta CDR3 regions. Researchers ran a first-round RT-PCR on the TCR CDR3 using the HTBI primer set. TCRdb reprocessed the multiplex PCR reads with MiXCR, giving one entry per CDR3 protein. The sample carries 700,000 to 950,000 distinct CDR3 sequences, 35% recorded once. Per germline, CDR1 SEHNR and CDR2 FQNEAQ (reference sequence). The CDR3 is 14 amino acids. V was pared by 6 bases and J by 7 bases, with 13 bases between.

Input material: blood. The origin of this receptor is a woman aged 40 to 50 with Graves' hyperthyroidism. The V and J genes are TRBV7-9 and TRBJ1-6; TRBD1 might be the D (5 bases). The CDR3 region is CASSSWDGNSPLHF. The CDR3 nucleotides read TGTGCCAGCAGTTCCTGGGACGGAAATTCACCCCTCCACTTT.